This T cell receptor (beta chain) came from a study of CD8 T cells in Susac syndrome (dated by TCRdb to about 2019). As for the study more broadly: Whether CD8+ T cell activation and differentiation in Susac syndrome was antigen driven was tested using repertoire sequencing. Results the study describes overall, beyond this receptor: The study acknowledged that relatively few individuals were included in the TCR sequencing and HLA analysis.

RNA was extracted using the RNeasy kit, and about 0.5 to 1 microgram was reverse transcribed with random hexamers. The immunoSEQ multiplex PCR assay, covering 54 Vbeta and 13 Jbeta segments, was used to amplify TCR beta CDR3 regions. Bias from PCR amplification was corrected by using a synthetic template baseline for primer optimization and for computational correction. Per the authors' processing: Only productive sequences were kept, with reads annotated to V, D and J genes according to IMGT and analyzed in immunoSEQ Analyzer. Clonality was computed as one minus Shannon entropy normalized by log2 of the number of productive unique sequences. For each patient and control, public and private clones were evaluated among the 100 most prevalent clones. A clone was defined as Susac-specific if it was absent from the healthy and MS cohorts, from some 980 published viral clones and from other ImmuneACCESS disease sequences. In-frame beta chains were kept once TCRdb had trimmed the public reads at Q25 with fastp and called clones with MiXCR. Entries are consolidated by CDR3 protein sequence, retaining the most common genes and DNA. What appears here as the V and J calls and clone size reflects TCRdb's work, not the paper's. The sample table shows 110,000 or so distinct CDR3 sequences, and around 94% are seen once. Clones ranked in the top ten supply approximately 0.089% of the sample.

This clonotype was picked up a small number of times. What antigen it recognizes has not been identified. Within one base of it there is no much larger clone, and no base qualities were kept. The CDR3 sequence holds 14 residues, the cysteine and phenylalanine included. CDR3 DNA is the only sequence kept; it has 42 bases, read in frame from the first base. Cut back by 7 bases and 1 base, the V and J ends lie 11 bases apart. From a lookup of the germline V gene (reference sequence), CDR1 and CDR2 are LNHDA and SQIVND. Peripheral blood CD8+ and CD4+ T cells from healthy donors, Susac syndrome patients and multiple sclerosis patients were profiled by high-throughput TCR beta sequencing. Healthy donors were included as age- and sex-matched controls. Bulk CD8+ and CD4+ T cells were purified by magnetic negative isolation, while CD8+ TEMRA cells were enriched using FACS. Blood was drawn into EDTA tubes, processed within 24 hours, and PBMCs were isolated by density gradient centrifugation. PBMCs intended for TCR sequencing were frozen in liquid nitrogen and were later thawed in a 37 degrees C water bath. The sorted or isolated CD4+, CD8+ and CD8+ TEMRA cells had a purity of 90% or higher.

The sequence is built from TRBV19 and TRBJ1-5, with no confidently assigned D gene. This receptor was obtained from a human donor in good health. Sequencing was performed on CD4+ T cells from PBMCs. The CDR3 protein: CASNKGPSNQPQHF. The nucleotides read TGTGCCAGTAATAAGGGCCCAAGCAATCAGCCCCAGCATTTT.